The 17 T cell receptor beta chains below come from one sample, sequenced in a study of T cells in tumors after PD-1 blockade. Only in-frame clones appear in the TCRdb table, and some are missing; sequencing was by immunoSEQ multiplex PCR. The table lists roughly 48,000 clones, about 85% of them singletons. This sample comprised PBMCs, obtained before anti-PD-1 treatment. Receptor source: a human donor with basal cell carcinoma.

This clone was detected only a few times. V is TRBV4-1 and J is TRBJ1-6; the D is unclear. Germline CDR1 and CDR2: MGHRA and YSYEKL. CDR3 length: 15 residues. The V and J ends lost 0 bases and 10 bases respectively, with 13 bases between them. CDR3 sequence reads: CASSQDGLGNSPLHF. In DNA form, the CDR3 reads TGCGCCAGCAGCCAAGATGGGTTGGGGAACTCACCCCTCCACTTT.

The rearrangement links TRBV15 to TRBJ2-3, with unresolved D. V lost 0 bases to trimming and J lost 5 bases, with 9 bases between them. From germline, CDR1 is LNHNV and CDR2 YYDKDF (reference sequence). The CDR3 has 14 residues. CDR3 residues: CATSRDEKEDTQYF. CDR3 coding DNA: TGTGCCACCAGCAGAGATGAGAAAGAAGATACGCAGTATTTT.

The V gene is TRBV7-2, the J gene TRBJ2-1; TRBD2 matches at 7 bases. CDR1 and CDR2 (germline): SGHTA, FQGNSA. The trim removed 1 base at V and 4 bases at J, leaving 4 bases unmatched. The CDR3 spans 15 residues. CDR3 in amino acids: CASSLVNGGYNEQFF. The CDR3 DNA sequence: TGTGCCAGCAGCTTAGTGAACGGGGGGTACAATGAGCAGTTCTTC.

V usage is TRBV21-1 and J usage is TRBJ1-5; no check of the table's D call, TRBD1, against the DNA was made. TRBV21-1 is labeled a pseudogene. The CDR3 is 12 residues long. In nucleotides, the CDR3 is TGTGCCAGCTTGACAGGGTCTCAGCCCCAGCATTTT. This sequence encodes CASLTGSQPQHF.

This clone turned up a few times. The V and J genes are TRBV7-9 and TRBJ1-6, with 11 bases that match TRBD1. After removal of 3 bases from V and 9 bases from J, the junction contained 7 bases not matched to a gene. The CDR3 runs 16 residues. From germline, CDR1 is SEHNR and CDR2 FQNEAQ (reference sequence). In DNA, the CDR3 is TGTGCCAGCAGCTTCCGGGACAGGGGGACTGCTTCACCCCTCCACTTT. Translated: CASSFRDRGTASPLHF. Combining the CDR3 with reference TRBV7-9 and TRBJ1-6 gives the whole variable domain DTGVSQNPRHKITKRGQNVTFRCDPISEHNRLYWYRQTLGQGPEFLTYFQNEAQLEKSRLLSDRFSAERPKGSFSTLEIQRTEQGDSAMYLCASSFRDRGTASPLHFGNGTRLTVT.

The chain employs TRBV5-1 and TRBJ1-1, with 9 bases lining up with TRBD1. The CDR3 has 15 amino acids. The V gene end was trimmed by 4 bases and the J gene end by 4 bases; junction bases not matched to a gene: 8. Germline CDR1 and CDR2: SGHRS and YFSETQ. This CDR3 reads CASSPQGAVSTEAFF. CDR3 nucleotides: TGCGCCAGCAGCCCACAGGGGGCAGTAAGCACTGAAGCTTTCTTT. The full variable domain, its missing parts supplied by reference TRBV5-1 and TRBJ1-1, is KAGVTQTPRYLIKTRGQQVTLSCSPISGHRSVSWYQQTPGQGLQFLFEYFSETQRNKGNFPGRFSGRQFSNSRSEMNVSTLELGDSALYLCASSPQGAVSTEAFFGQGTRLTVV.

The chain has TRBV6-1 and TRBJ1-2; 8 bases are shared with TRBD1. Per germline, CDR1 MNHNS and CDR2 SASEGT. With 1 base clipped from V and 6 bases from J, the junction kept 4 bases outside the gene matches. The CDR3 is 14 residues long. CDR3 region: CASSEEWTGNGYTF. Written as DNA, the CDR3 is TGTGCCAGCAGTGAAGAATGGACAGGGAATGGCTACACCTTC.

This sequence joins TRBV5-1 and TRBJ2-2; no definite D call. The germline V and J ends were trimmed by 0 bases and 7 bases, with 7 bases remaining between them. CDR1 is SGHRS, CDR2 YFSETQ, per germline. The CDR3 contains 13 residues. The CDR3 spells CASSLDLVGELFF. CDR3 sequence (DNA): TGCGCCAGCAGCTTGGATTTGGTCGGGGAGCTGTTTTTT.

This chain connects TRBV6-5 to TRBJ1-5; the D is unclear. The CDR3 loop spans 12 amino acids. Looked up from germline, CDR1 is MNHEY and CDR2 is SVGAGI. V gave up 4 bases and J gave up 6 bases, with 7 bases separating them. CDR3 in amino acids: CASSWTGQPQHF. The CDR3 nucleotides read TGTGCCAGCAGTTGGACGGGTCAGCCCCAGCATTTT.

This chain joins TRBV2 and TRBJ2-3, with 7 bases matching TRBD2. Trimming removed 4 bases from V and 3 bases from J; junction bases left unmatched: 25. CDR1 and CDR2 (germline): SNHLY, FYNNEI. CDR3 length: 21 amino acids. DNA for the CDR3: TGTGCCAGCAGTGCCTGGGCTGTAATTGCGGGGGAAGGAAAGGGGACAGATACGCAGTATTTT. Encoded protein: CASSAWAVIAGEGKGTDTQYF.

The chain couples TRBV4-1 to TRBJ2-6; 9 bases match TRBD1. CDR3 length: 19 residues. Germline values: CDR1 MGHRA, CDR2 YSYEKL. Trimming removed 0 bases from V and 1 base from J; junction bases left unmatched: 7. CDR3 sequence reads: CASSQEGRDRVSGANVLTF. The CDR3 DNA is TGCGCCAGCAGCCAAGAAGGGAGGGACAGGGTTTCTGGGGCCAACGTCCTGACTTTC.

This clone was seen once. The rearrangement uses TRBV28 and TRBJ1-6, with TRBD1 as a possible D gene (5 bases). Trimming pared 1 base from V and 3 bases from J, leaving 10 bases between. Germline values: CDR1 MDHEN, CDR2 SYDVKM. CDR3 length: 16 amino acids. CDR3 sequence: CASSLLTGFYNSPLHF. The CDR3 nucleotides read TGTGCCAGCAGTTTATTAACAGGATTCTATAATTCACCCCTCCACTTT.

This chain joins TRBV27 and TRBJ1-5, with D uncertain. Germline V CDR1 and CDR2: MNHEY, SMNVEV (reference sequence). Trimming stripped 6 bases from V and 0 bases from J, with 12 bases between. The CDR3 loop spans 15 amino acids. The CDR3 DNA follows: TGTGCCAGCAGGACCCGGACGGATAGCAATCAGCCCCAGCATTTT. It is translated as CASRTRTDSNQPQHF.

The chain is built from TRBV6-1 and TRBJ2-7; 9 bases map to TRBD1. Germline assignment: CDR1 MNHNS and CDR2 SASEGT. The V segment lost 0 bases and the J segment 9 bases; nucleotides outside the gene matches: 9. This CDR3 region has 15 residues. The CDR3 coding sequence is TGTGCCAGCAGTGAAGCAACAGGGGGCTCCCAAGTGCAGTACTTC. Translation gives CASSEATGGSQVQYF.

The chain couples TRBV18 to TRBJ2-5; D call uncertain. V shed 3 bases and J shed 3 bases, with 5 bases lying between them. CDR1 and CDR2 from the germline V gene are KGHSH and LQKENI. This CDR3 is built from 12 residues. CDR3 coding DNA: TGTGCCAGCTCACCGAACGAAGAGACCCAGTACTTC. It codes for CASSPNEETQYF.

CDR3 in DNA: TGCGCCAGCAGCCAAGATGGTCCAGGGCCGAAACTGTTTTTT. It encodes CASSQDGPGPKLFF. V is TRBV4-1 and J is TRBJ1-4, with D possibly TRBD1 on 5 matching bases. The CDR3 contains 14 residues. The ends were cut back, 0 bases at V and 11 bases at J, with 13 bases in the middle. Germline V gene lookup returns CDR1 MGHRA and CDR2 YSYEKL.

The genes are TRBV27 and TRBJ1-1; 8 nucleotides match TRBD1. V lost 8 bases to trimming and J lost 5 bases; unmatched junction nucleotides: 10. Germline V gives CDR1 MNHEY, CDR2 SMNVEV (reference sequence). The CDR3 runs to 14 residues. The CDR3 here is CASYRTGTDTEAFF. CDR3 nucleotides: TGTGCCAGCTACCGGACAGGGACAGATACTGAAGCTTTCTTT.